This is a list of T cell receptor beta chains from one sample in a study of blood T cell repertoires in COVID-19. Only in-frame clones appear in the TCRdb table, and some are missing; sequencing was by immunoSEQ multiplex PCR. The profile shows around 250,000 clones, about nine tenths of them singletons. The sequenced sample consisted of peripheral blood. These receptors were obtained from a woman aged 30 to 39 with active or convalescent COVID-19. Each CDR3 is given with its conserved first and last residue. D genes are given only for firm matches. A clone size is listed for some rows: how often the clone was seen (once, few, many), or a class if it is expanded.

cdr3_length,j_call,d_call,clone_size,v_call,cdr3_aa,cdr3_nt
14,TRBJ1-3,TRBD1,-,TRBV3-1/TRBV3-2,CASSPQGSGNTIYF,TGTGCCAGCAGCCCACAGGGGTCTGGAAACACCATATATTTT
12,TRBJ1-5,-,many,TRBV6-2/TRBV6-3,CASSYGGGPQHF,TGTGCCAGCAGTTACGGGGGCGGGCCCCAGCATTTT
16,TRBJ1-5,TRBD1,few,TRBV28,CASSSLLGTDNQPQHF,TGTGCCAGCAGTTCCCTCCTCGGGACAGATAATCAGCCCCAGCATTTT
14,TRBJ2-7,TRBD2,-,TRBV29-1,CSASTSGEAYEQYF,TGCAGCGCCTCGACTAGCGGGGAAGCCTACGAGCAGTACTTC
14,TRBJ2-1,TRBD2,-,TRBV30,CAWSSGGLYNEQFF,TGTGCCTGGAGTAGCGGGGGCCTTTACAATGAGCAGTTCTTC
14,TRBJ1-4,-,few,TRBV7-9,CASSLAGGHEKLFF,TGTGCCAGCAGCTTAGCCGGCGGTCATGAAAAACTGTTTTTT
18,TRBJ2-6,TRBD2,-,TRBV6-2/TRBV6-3,CASCLLSGAHSGANVLTF,TGTGCCAGCTGCCTCCTTAGCGGGGCCCACTCTGGGGCCAACGTCCTGACTTTC
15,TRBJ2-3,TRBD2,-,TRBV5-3,CARSLSGGRTDTQYF,TGTGCCAGAAGCTTGAGCGGGGGAAGGACAGATACGCAGTATTTT
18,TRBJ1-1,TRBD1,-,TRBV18,CASSPPYGTGAVGTEAFF,TGTGCCAGCTCACCGCCCTATGGGACAGGGGCGGTCGGCACTGAAGCTTTCTTT
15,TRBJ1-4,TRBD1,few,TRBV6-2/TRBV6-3,CASSYRDRSFGKLFF,TGTGCCAGCAGTTACCGGGACAGATCCTTTGGAAAACTGTTTTTT
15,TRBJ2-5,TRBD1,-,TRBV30,CAWSRRGPTQETQYF,TGTGCCTGGAGTCGCAGGGGGCCGACTCAAGAGACCCAGTACTTC
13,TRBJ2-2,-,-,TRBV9,CASQDRRAGELFF,TGTGCCAGCCAGGATAGGAGGGCCGGGGAGCTGTTTTTT
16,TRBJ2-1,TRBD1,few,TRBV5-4,CASSLGSRQGDNEQFF,TGTGCCAGCAGCTTGGGATCGCGGCAGGGGGACAATGAGCAGTTCTTC
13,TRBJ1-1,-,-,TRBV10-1,CASRDSMNTEAFF,TGCGCCAGCAGGGACAGTATGAACACTGAAGCTTTCTTT
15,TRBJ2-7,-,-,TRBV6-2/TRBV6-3,CASSYSPGKPYEQYF,TGTGCCAGCAGTTACTCTCCCGGTAAGCCCTACGAGCAGTACTTC
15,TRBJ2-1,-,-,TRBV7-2,CASSLVGTRDNEQFF,TGTGCCAGCAGCTTAGTCGGGACTCGTGACAATGAGCAGTTCTTC
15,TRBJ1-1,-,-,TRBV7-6,CASSRAISGGTEAFF,TGTGCCAGCAGCCGGGCCATTTCGGGAGGCACTGAAGCTTTCTTT
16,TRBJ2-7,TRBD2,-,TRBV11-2,CASSLEAAGGRYEQYF,TGTGCCAGCAGCCTCGAGGCCGCGGGGGGAAGGTACGAGCAGTACTTC
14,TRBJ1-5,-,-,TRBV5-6,CASSLGTPREPQHF,TGTGCCAGCAGCTTGGGGACCCCGCGGGAGCCCCAGCATTTT
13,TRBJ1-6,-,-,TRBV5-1,CASSLGGNEPLHF,TGCGCCAGCAGCTTGGGAGGAAATGAGCCCCTCCACTTT
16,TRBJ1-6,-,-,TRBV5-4,CASSPDRGSYNSPLHF,TGTGCCAGCAGCCCGGACAGAGGGTCCTATAATTCACCCCTCCACTTT
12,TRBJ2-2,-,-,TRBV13,CASSRTTGELFF,TGTGCCAGCAGCCGAACAACCGGGGAGCTGTTTTTT
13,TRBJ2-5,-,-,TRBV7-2,CASSKSTQETQYF,TGTGCCAGCAGCAAATCAACACAAGAGACCCAGTACTTC
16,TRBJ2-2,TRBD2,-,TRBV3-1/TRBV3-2,CASSQLAGANTGELFF,TGTGCCAGCAGCCAACTAGCGGGGGCCAACACCGGGGAGCTGTTTTTT
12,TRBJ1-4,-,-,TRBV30,CAWSGGNEKLFF,TGTGCCTGGAGTGGAGGGAATGAAAAACTGTTTTTT
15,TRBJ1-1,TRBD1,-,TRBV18,CASSPAFNRGTEAFF,TGTGCCAGCTCACCAGCCTTCAACAGGGGGACCGAAGCTTTCTTT
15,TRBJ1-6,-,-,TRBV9,CASSVAGEGDSPLHF,TGTGCCAGCAGCGTAGCGGGGGAGGGGGATTCACCCCTCCACTTT
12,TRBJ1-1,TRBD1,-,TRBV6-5,CASNRGNTEAFF,TGTGCCAGCAACAGGGGGAACACTGAAGCTTTCTTT
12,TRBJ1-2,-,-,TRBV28,CASWGVWSGYTF,TGTGCCAGCTGGGGGGTATGGTCGGGCTACACCTTC
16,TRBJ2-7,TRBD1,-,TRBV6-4,CASSAVGGQGSYEQYF,TGTGCCAGCAGTGCGGTAGGAGGACAGGGGTCCTACGAGCAGTACTTC
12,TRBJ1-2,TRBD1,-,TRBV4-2,CASRGQPYGYTF,TGTGCCAGCAGGGGACAGCCTTATGGCTACACCTTC
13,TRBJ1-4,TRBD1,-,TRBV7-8,CASSRDRGEKLFF,TGTGCCAGCAGCAGGGACAGGGGGGAAAAACTGTTTTTT
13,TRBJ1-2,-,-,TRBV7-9,CASSFGRGYGYTF,TGTGCCAGCAGCTTCGGCAGGGGCTATGGCTACACCTTC
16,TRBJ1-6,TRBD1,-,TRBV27,CASSPNPGQLNSPLHF,TGTGCCAGCAGTCCTAATCCGGGACAGCTTAATTCACCCCTCCACTTT
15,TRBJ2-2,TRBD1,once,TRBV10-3,CAIRDRARDTGELFF,TGTGCCATCAGGGACAGGGCGAGGGACACCGGGGAGCTGTTTTTT
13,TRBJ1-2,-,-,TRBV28,CASSGGAVYGYTF,TGTGCCAGCAGCGGGGGGGCAGTCTATGGCTACACCTTC
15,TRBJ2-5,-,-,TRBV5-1,CASSSGPGGQETQYF,TGCGCCAGCAGCTCGGGACCCGGGGGACAAGAGACCCAGTACTTC